A selection of T cell receptor beta chains follows, all from one sample in a study of T cells in Graves' hyperthyroidism and ophthalmopathy. Each CDR3 protein is one row after TCRdb ran MiXCR on the multiplex PCR reads. The repertoire includes some 500,000 distinct CDR3 sequences, around 22% of them detected once, and around 10% sits in the top ten. Sequences were obtained from blood. The receptors stem from a woman between 25 and 40 years old with Graves' ophthalmopathy. CDR3s include the opening cysteine and the closing phenylalanine or tryptophan. The D gene is left open where the match is weak. Not all rows give a size; the values are once, few, many and, for expanded clones, a class.

abundance: many
v_gene: TRBV11-2
j_gene: TRBJ2-5
d_gene: TRBD1
CDR3nt: TGTGCCAGCACCTACCAACCAGGGGGCATGGGGACCCAGTACTTC
CDR3aa: CASTYQPGGMGTQYF

abundance: NA
v_gene: TRBV4-3
j_gene: TRBJ2-2
d_gene: NA
CDR3nt: TGCGCCAGCAGCCAATCCCAGGGGGGGACCGACACCGGGGAGCTGTTTTTT
CDR3aa: CASSQSQGGTDTGELFF

abundance: NA
v_gene: TRBV12-3/TRBV12-4
j_gene: TRBJ2-6
d_gene: NA
CDR3nt: TGTGCCAGCGCCTCGAGTCGTGCGGTTGGGGCCAACGTCCTGACTTTC
CDR3aa: CASASSRAVGANVLTF

abundance: once
v_gene: TRBV18
j_gene: TRBJ1-1
d_gene: NA
CDR3nt: TGTGCCAGCTCACGCGCCGGGGAGGGTGGCACTGAAGCTTTCTTT
CDR3aa: CASSRAGEGGTEAFF

abundance: many
v_gene: TRBV20-1
j_gene: TRBJ2-2
d_gene: NA
CDR3nt: TGCAGTGCTAGAGTACTAGCTTTCACCGGGGAGCTGTTTTTT
CDR3aa: CSARVLAFTGELFF

abundance: many
v_gene: TRBV18
j_gene: TRBJ1-2
d_gene: NA
CDR3nt: TGTGCCAGCTCACTCGACAGTCAAGCTAACTATGGCTACACCTTC
CDR3aa: CASSLDSQANYGYTF

abundance: many
v_gene: TRBV12-3/TRBV12-4
j_gene: TRBJ2-4
d_gene: NA
CDR3nt: TGTGCCAGCAGTTATACTGGGGACATTAAGTACTTC
CDR3aa: CASSYTGDIKYF

abundance: many
v_gene: TRBV28
j_gene: TRBJ2-2
d_gene: TRBD1
CDR3nt: TGTGCCAGCAGAGGGACAGAGAACACCGGGGAGCTGTTTTTT
CDR3aa: CASRGTENTGELFF

abundance: many
v_gene: TRBV7-9
j_gene: TRBJ1-2
d_gene: NA
CDR3nt: TGTGCCAGCAGCACATTCAACGGCTACACCTTC
CDR3aa: CASSTFNGYTF

abundance: many
v_gene: TRBV29-1
j_gene: TRBJ1-2
d_gene: NA
CDR3nt: TGCAGCGTTCCGGGACCGAGATATGGCTACACCTTC
CDR3aa: CSVPGPRYGYTF

abundance: few
v_gene: TRBV7-9
j_gene: TRBJ2-5
d_gene: NA
CDR3nt: TGTGCCAGCAGCTTAGTGGCGCTGTACCAAGAGACCCAGTACTTC
CDR3aa: CASSLVALYQETQYF

abundance: many
v_gene: TRBV11-1
j_gene: TRBJ1-2
d_gene: TRBD1
CDR3nt: TGTGCCAGCAGCTCGAGGACAGGGTGGGGCTACACCTTC
CDR3aa: CASSSRTGWGYTF

abundance: NA
v_gene: TRBV20-1
j_gene: TRBJ1-5
d_gene: NA
CDR3nt: TGCAGTGCTCCAGGGGCGGGGGCGGATCAGCCCCAGCATTTT
CDR3aa: CSAPGAGADQPQHF

abundance: many
v_gene: TRBV7-3
j_gene: TRBJ1-1
d_gene: NA
CDR3nt: TGTGCCAGCAGCTTAAACGGAGGCCGGGACACTGAAGCTTTCTTT
CDR3aa: CASSLNGGRDTEAFF

abundance: NA
v_gene: TRBV20-1
j_gene: TRBJ2-7
d_gene: NA
CDR3nt: TGCAGTGCCCGGGTGGGAAGTAGCTCCTACGAGCAGTACTTC
CDR3aa: CSARVGSSSYEQYF